This TCR beta chain was captured by sequencing in a study of CD8+CD57+ T cells in acquired aplastic anemia. Study details: The mean DNA yield obtained from sorted CD4+ and CD8+ cells came to approximately 3 ug. Overall study results and limits: Patients and healthy controls showed no significant CD8+ Simpson's diversity difference. The same twenty-nine CD8+ CDR3 sequences occurred in patients and in controls.

Profiling of TCR beta VDJ combinations and CDR3 sequences used genomic DNA as template. MiXCR, applied by TCRdb to the reads, yields one record per CDR3 protein. The data show 200,000 or so distinct CDR3 sequences, with over 60% seen just once and about 43% held by the top ten. Remarks on this clonotype: Its target is not known.

V was shortened by 0 bases and J by 8 bases, with 7 bases between the two germline ends. This CDR3 has 12 residues. Germline V gene data show CDR1 as SGHDN and CDR2 as FVKESK. The sample consisted of sorted CD4+, CD8+, or CD8+CD57+ T cells (not recorded which) from PBMCs. The genes are TRBV14 and TRBJ1-2, with D uncertain. This sequence originates from a human donor with severe aplastic anemia or a healthy control (not recorded which). The CDR3 coding sequence is TGTGCCAGCAGCCAAGATATCGGCGGCTACACCTTC. Amino acid sequence: CASSQDIGGYTF. Complete variable domain (other parts from reference TRBV14 and TRBJ1-2): EAGVTQFPSHSVIEKGQTVTLRCDPISGHDNLYWYRRVMGKEIKFLLHFVKESKQDESGMPNNRFLAERTGGTYSTLKVQPAELEDSGVYFCASSQDIGGYTFGSGTRLTVV.